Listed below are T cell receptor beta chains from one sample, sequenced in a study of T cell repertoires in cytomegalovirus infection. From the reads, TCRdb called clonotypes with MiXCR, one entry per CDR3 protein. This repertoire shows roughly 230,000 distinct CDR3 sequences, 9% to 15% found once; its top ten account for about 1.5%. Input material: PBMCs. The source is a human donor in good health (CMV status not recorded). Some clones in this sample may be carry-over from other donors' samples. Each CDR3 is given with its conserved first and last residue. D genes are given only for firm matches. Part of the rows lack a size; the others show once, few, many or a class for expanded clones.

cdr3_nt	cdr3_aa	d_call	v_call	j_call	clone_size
TGTGCCAGCTCACCACCCACTAGCTGGAATGAGCAGTTCTTC	CASSPPTSWNEQFF	NA	TRBV18	TRBJ2-1	few
TGTGCCATCAGTGAGTCAGAACAGGGTACCGGGGAGCTGTTTTTT	CAISESEQGTGELFF	NA	TRBV10-3	TRBJ2-2	NA
TGTGCCAGCAGCTTAGTCGCCGGAAACTATGGCTACACCTTC	CASSLVAGNYGYTF	NA	TRBV7-2	TRBJ1-2	many
TGTGCCAGCACTTCCGGCGGGAGGGGCAATGAGCAGTTCTTC	CASTSGGRGNEQFF	TRBD2	TRBV5-6	TRBJ2-1	few
TGTGCCAGTACGACAGAACGGGGGCAGCCCCAGCATTTT	CASTTERGQPQHF	NA	TRBV19	TRBJ1-5	NA
TGTGCCAGCAGCCATTTCGGGGAATCTGGAAACACCATATATTTT	CASSHFGESGNTIYF	NA	TRBV7-9	TRBJ1-3	many
TGTGCCAGCAGCCCAACAGGGTCTGGGCCGGAGACCCAGTACTTC	CASSPTGSGPETQYF	NA	TRBV7-2	TRBJ2-5	many
TGCAGTGCTAGAGATGATCTAGCGGGAGGGAGGGCCACAGATACGCAGTATTTT	CSARDDLAGGRATDTQYF	TRBD2	TRBV20-1	TRBJ2-3	NA
TGCAGTGCTAGAGATCCCCTTCGACAGTCCTACGAGCAGTACTTC	CSARDPLRQSYEQYF	NA	TRBV20-1	TRBJ2-7	NA
TGTGCCAGCAGTCGCCACGGGCAGAGAGAGGGCAATCAGCCCCAGCATTTT	CASSRHGQREGNQPQHF	NA	TRBV6-1	TRBJ1-5	few
TGTGCCAGCAGCCTTACTAGCGGGAGGACTACCTCCTACGAGCAGTACTTC	CASSLTSGRTTSYEQYF	TRBD2	TRBV28	TRBJ2-7	NA
TGCAGTGCTATCCGGACCTATAATTCACCCCTCCACTTT	CSAIRTYNSPLHF	NA	TRBV20-1	TRBJ1-6	many
TGTGCCACGACAGGGGCGAACACCGGGGAGCTGTTTTTT	CATTGANTGELFF	TRBD1	TRBV19	TRBJ2-2	NA
TGTGCCAGCGGGACCCCAAATCAGCCCCAGCATTTT	CASGTPNQPQHF	NA	TRBV2	TRBJ1-5	many
TGTGCCAGCAGTTTATGGCCCGGGGGCCGGTACTTC	CASSLWPGGRYF	NA	TRBV28	TRBJ2-7	few
TGCGCCAGCAGCCAGGGGATCCCGGACAGCGGCACAGATACGCAGTATTTT	CASSQGIPDSGTDTQYF	NA	TRBV4-1	TRBJ2-3	many
TGTGCCAGCAACCGAGATGGGACGGGACCCTACGAGCAGTACTTC	CASNRDGTGPYEQYF	NA	TRBV28	TRBJ2-7	few
TGTGCCAGCAGCTACGAACCGGGACTAAGAGCCTACGAGCAGTACTTC	CASSYEPGLRAYEQYF	TRBD2	TRBV14	TRBJ2-7	NA
TGTGCCAGCAGTTTAACCCCTCAGGGAGGCACTGAAGCTTTCTTT	CASSLTPQGGTEAFF	NA	TRBV28	TRBJ1-1	NA
TGTGCCATCTCGCGACCGGCCAGGGGCTATGGCTACACCTTC	CAISRPARGYGYTF	NA	TRBV12-3/TRBV12-4	TRBJ1-2	few
TGCGCCAGCAGCTCCGGACTAGCGGGAGGCGGAGAGGAGACCCAGTACTTC	CASSSGLAGGGEETQYF	TRBD2	TRBV5-1	TRBJ2-5	NA
TGTGCCAGCAGCGTAGGACAGGATGAGCAGTTCTTC	CASSVGQDEQFF	NA	TRBV9	TRBJ2-1	NA
TGCAGTGCTAGAGCCCAGGGGGCCGGGAATTCACCCCTCCACTTT	CSARAQGAGNSPLHF	TRBD1	TRBV20-1	TRBJ1-6	NA
TGTGCCAGCACCCAAGGCAGGAACACCGGGGAGCTGTTTTTT	CASTQGRNTGELFF	NA	TRBV7-2	TRBJ2-2	many
TGTGCCAGCTCACCCCAGGGACAGAAAAACGAGCAGTACTTC	CASSPQGQKNEQYF	TRBD1	TRBV18	TRBJ2-7	NA
TGCAGCGTTCTCCTCGCCTACGAGCAGTACTTC	CSVLLAYEQYF	NA	TRBV29-1	TRBJ2-7	few
TGCAGCGTTACACCGGGACTAGCGGTGTCAGATACGCAGTATTTT	CSVTPGLAVSDTQYF	TRBD2	TRBV29-1	TRBJ2-3	few
TGTGCCAGCAGCTTAACGGTAGCCAGTCGAGAGACCCAGTACTTC	CASSLTVASRETQYF	NA	TRBV7-2	TRBJ2-5	many
TGTGCCATCAGTGATGGGGCGCATCAGCCCCAGCATTTT	CAISDGAHQPQHF	NA	TRBV10-3	TRBJ1-5	few
TGTGCCAGTAGTATGGAACTAGCCTCGGCCGGGGAGCTGTTTTTT	CASSMELASAGELFF	NA	TRBV19	TRBJ2-2	NA
TGTGCCAGCAGCTTAGTCATTGGTTGGGACAGCGAATACAATGAGCAGTTCTTC	CASSLVIGWDSEYNEQFF	TRBD1	TRBV11-3	TRBJ2-1	many
TGTGCCAGCAGTCGAACAGGGGGCGGGATTAACACCGGGGAGCTGTTTTTT	CASSRTGGGINTGELFF	TRBD1	TRBV2	TRBJ2-2	many